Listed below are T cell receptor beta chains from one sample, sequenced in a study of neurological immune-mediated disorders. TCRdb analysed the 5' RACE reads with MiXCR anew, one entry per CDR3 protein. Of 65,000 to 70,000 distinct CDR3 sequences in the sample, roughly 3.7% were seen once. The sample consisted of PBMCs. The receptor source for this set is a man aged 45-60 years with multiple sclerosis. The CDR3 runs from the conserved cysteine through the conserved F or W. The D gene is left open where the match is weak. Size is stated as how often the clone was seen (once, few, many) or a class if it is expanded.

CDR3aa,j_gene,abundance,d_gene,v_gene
CSARKGGHGSYNEQFF,TRBJ2-1,many,NA,TRBV20-1
CASSWAFLGYTF,TRBJ1-2,many,NA,TRBV12-3/TRBV12-4
CASSRTRGSYEQYF,TRBJ2-7,many,NA,TRBV6-5
CASSLVGRGLGETQYF,TRBJ2-5,many,NA,TRBV5-5
CASSQLATLVF,TRBJ2-1,many,NA,TRBV3-1
CASSQGGSWRYEQYF,TRBJ2-7,many,NA,TRBV4-1
CSPYRGLNTEAFF,TRBJ1-1,many,TRBD1,TRBV29-1
CASRYKQETNYGYTF,TRBJ1-2,many,NA,TRBV27
CSARDPQKLQLEQFF,TRBJ2-1,many,NA,TRBV20-1
CASSLEWVAFEAFF,TRBJ1-1,many,NA,TRBV5-1